This is a list of T cell receptor beta chains from one sample in a study of cytomegalovirus exposure and HLA in healthy donors. Profiling relied on immunoSEQ multiplex PCR, and the TCRdb table lists in-frame clones only, not all of them. The sample holds 220,000 or so clones, over 80% seen once. The specimen sequenced was PBMCs. The receptors derive from a woman between 18 and 30 years old in good health and CMV-seronegative. CDR3s include the opening cysteine and the closing phenylalanine or tryptophan. The order of the fields is J gene, V gene, D gene, clone size, CDR3 protein, CDR3 DNA. A D gene is named only where the DNA matches it firmly. Size is omitted from some rows. Given values are once, few, many or a class for expanded clones.

TRBJ2-2	TRBV18	-	-	CASSSATRGASGTGELFF	TGTGCCAGCTCATCAGCGACAAGGGGGGCGAGTGGCACCGGGGAGCTGTTTTTT
TRBJ2-1	TRBV29-1	TRBD2	-	CSVDRAGNSREQFF	TGCAGCGTTGACAGAGCGGGAAACTCTCGTGAGCAGTTCTTC
TRBJ2-1	TRBV2	TRBD1	-	CAILIRGRAEKIFYNEQFF	TGTGCCATCCTGATAAGGGGGCGCGCCGAAAAAATATTCTACAATGAGCAGTTCTTC
TRBJ1-1	TRBV27	-	-	CASRGGRHTEAFF	TGTGCCAGCAGGGGGGGGCGGCACACTGAAGCTTTCTTT
TRBJ1-5	TRBV19	-	-	CASTSFGTTEYSNQPQHF	TGTGCCAGTACCTCGTTCGGGACAACCGAATATAGCAATCAGCCCCAGCATTTT
TRBJ2-1	TRBV10-3	-	-	CAISAGDETGEQFF	TGTGCCATCAGTGCAGGGGACGAGACGGGTGAGCAGTTCTTC
TRBJ2-2	TRBV5-6	-	-	CASSLVAQLGPYTGELFF	TGTGCCAGCAGCTTGGTCGCGCAGTTGGGTCCCTACACCGGGGAGCTGTTTTTT
TRBJ2-2	TRBV29-1	-	-	CSVTIAGELFF	TGCAGCGTCACAATTGCCGGGGAGCTGTTTTTT
TRBJ2-1	TRBV6-5	TRBD2	-	CASSHGLAGNNEQFF	TGTGCCAGCAGTCACGGACTAGCGGGGAACAATGAGCAGTTCTTC
TRBJ2-1	TRBV18	TRBD1	-	CASSPRDRYNEQFF	TGTGCCAGCTCACCCCGGGACAGATACAATGAGCAGTTCTTC
TRBJ1-1	TRBV15	-	-	CATSRVPSGEAFF	TGTGCCACCAGCAGAGTCCCTTCTGGCGAAGCTTTCTTT
TRBJ2-1	TRBV9	-	-	CASSGNPEGYEQFF	TGTGCCAGCAGCGGAAACCCCGAAGGTTATGAGCAGTTCTTC
TRBJ2-2	TRBV10-3	TRBD1	few	CAISRTGIGELFF	TGTGCCATCAGTCGGACAGGGATCGGGGAGCTGTTTTTT
TRBJ2-1	TRBV11-2	TRBD1	once	CASSAQGAPTYNEQFF	TGTGCCAGCAGCGCCCAGGGGGCCCCGACTTACAATGAGCAGTTCTTC